The clone carrying this T cell receptor beta chain was seen at least ten times. The source of the sample is a study of CD8+CD57+ T cells in acquired aplastic anemia. As for the study in general: An average of 3.2 ug of DNA was obtained from sorted CD4+ and CD8+ cells.

Trimming removed 0 bases at V and 1 base at J, with 10 bases between. There are 15 residues in the CDR3. In germline, CDR1 is SGDLS, CDR2 YYNGEE. Genomic DNA served as template for TCR beta VDJ and CDR3 profiling. Each CDR3 protein gets one entry after TCRdb re-called the reads with MiXCR. Here the sample spans roughly 180,000 distinct CDR3 sequences, 40% to 55% being singletons. The sample consisted of sorted CD4+, CD8+, or CD8+CD57+ T cells (not recorded which) from PBMCs. The receptor was isolated from a human donor in good health. The chain links TRBV9 to TRBJ1-1, with D perhaps TRBD1 (5 bases). CDR3 bases: TGTGCCAGCAGCGTAGGAGGGGCAGGGAACACTGAAGCTTTCTTT. It translates to CASSVGGAGNTEAFF.